The text below deals with one T cell receptor (beta chain). This sample is part of a study of T cell changes during pregnancy in multiple sclerosis. Profiled with immunoSEQ multiplex PCR; TCRdb holds only in-frame clones, not every one. The table shows about 34,000 clones, with approximately 90% occurring only once. Germline-derived CDR1 and CDR2 are SGDLS and YYNGEE. The germline V and J ends were trimmed by 4 bases and 6 bases, with 8 bases remaining between them. CDR3 length equals 12 residues. This rearrangement joins TRBV9 to TRBJ2-1; D is unclear. Sample: CD8+ T cells from peripheral blood mononuclear cells, taken in the third trimester of pregnancy. The TCR was taken from a female donor with multiple sclerosis, enrolled in a pregnancy study. The CDR3 coding sequence is TGTGCCAGCAGCTCCCTGAGCAATGAGCAGTTCTTC. Translating gives CASSSLSNEQFF.